The 5 T cell receptor beta chains below were found in one sample sequenced in a study of blood T cell repertoires in COVID-19. Sequencing was performed with immunoSEQ multiplex PCR; in TCRdb, only in-frame clones are kept and a portion is missing. The sample has 300,000 to 350,000 clones; roughly 89% are singletons. The sample taken for sequencing was PBMCs or T cells enriched from blood (not recorded which). The receptors were gathered from a woman between 18 and 30 years old with acute COVID-19.

The chain has TRBV27 and TRBJ2-7; 9 bases match TRBD1. This CDR3 is 13 amino acids long. CDR1 MNHEY and CDR2 SMNVEV come from the germline V gene (reference sequence). The V and J ends lost 7 bases and 5 bases, in that order; junction bases with no gene match: 6. CDR3 residues: CASTLNRGHEQYF. In nucleotides, the CDR3 is TGTGCCAGCACCCTAAACAGGGGGCACGAGCAGTACTTC.

The gene calls are TRBV24-1 and TRBJ1-2; tentative D call: TRBD1 (5 bases). There are 11 residues in the CDR3. Deletions cut 8 bases from V and 8 bases from J, with 11 bases between. Per germline, CDR1 KGHDR and CDR2 SFDVKD. The CDR3 nucleotides are TGTGCCACCATGAGCAAGGGGGGCTACACCTTC. Translation gives CATMSKGGYTF.

This chain's CDR3 is CATSRDWGQGAFGYGYTF. The CDR3 region has the DNA TGTGCCACCAGCAGAGATTGGGGACAGGGGGCGTTCGGATATGGCTACACCTTC. V gene TRBV15 combines with J gene TRBJ1-2; 12 positions agree with TRBD1. CDR1 and CDR2 (germline): LNHNV, YYDKDF (reference sequence). V trimming: 0 bases; J trimming: 5 bases; junction bases outside the gene matches: 10. The CDR3 runs to 18 residues.

The V and J genes are TRBV2 and TRBJ2-7; no reliable D call. Trimming shortened V by 4 bases and J by 0 bases, and 10 bases separated the two germline ends. This CDR3 comprises 14 residues. Germline assignment: CDR1 SNHLY and CDR2 FYNNEI. The CDR3 DNA follows: TGTGCCAGCAGTGGGAGCCAACGCTCCTACGAGCAGTACTTC. Translation: CASSGSQRSYEQYF.

The chain combines TRBV5-1 with TRBJ2-5; TRBD2 matches at 7 bases. The length of the CDR3 is 15 residues. V lost 4 bases to trimming and J lost 1 base; unmatched junction nucleotides: 7. CDR1 and CDR2 from the germline V gene are SGHRS and YFSETQ. Here the CDR3 DNA reads TGCGCCAGCAGCGTGGCAGCGGGGATCCAAGAGACCCAGTACTTC. Translation: CASSVAAGIQETQYF.